A selection of T cell receptor beta chains follows, all from one sample in a study of blood T cell repertoires in COVID-19. Sequenced by immunoSEQ multiplex PCR; TCRdb stores in-frame clones only, minus some. Of approximately 150,000 clones detected, approximately 85% appear once; the ten largest clones hold about 10%. Sample: peripheral blood. The receptors shown here come from a man aged 60 to 69 with active or convalescent COVID-19. Each CDR3 is given with its conserved first and last residue. Fields, in order: V gene, clone size, D gene, J gene, CDR3 DNA, CDR3 protein. A D gene is named only where the DNA matches it firmly. Clone size is not always given. Where it is, it says once, few, many or a class for expanded clones.

TRBV10-3	NA	TRBD2	TRBJ2-3	TGTGCCATCAGGGTGACTAGCGGGGGGCCGACTAGCACAGATACGCAGTATTTT	CAIRVTSGGPTSTDTQYF
TRBV6-2/TRBV6-3	NA	NA	TRBJ1-2	TGTGCCAGCAGTGAGGTGAGCGGTCCAGGGGTTAACTATGGCTACACCTTC	CASSEVSGPGVNYGYTF
TRBV5-1	NA	TRBD2	TRBJ2-1	TGCGCCAGCAGCTTCCGACTAGCGCACTACAATGAGCAGTTCTTC	CASSFRLAHYNEQFF
TRBV3-1/TRBV3-2	few	NA	TRBJ1-1	TGTGCCAGCAGCCCCCAGGGCAGGGCGAACACTGAAGCTTTCTTT	CASSPQGRANTEAFF
TRBV5-1	NA	NA	TRBJ2-1	TGCGCCAGCAGCTTGGGACAATCACTCAATGAGCAGTTCTTC	CASSLGQSLNEQFF
TRBV28	few	TRBD1	TRBJ2-5	TGTGCCAGCAGGACAGGGGGAGAGACCCAGTACTTC	CASRTGGETQYF
TRBV15	once	NA	TRBJ1-4	TGTGCCACCAGCAGGGATGGACGGGATAATGAAAAACTGTTTTTT	CATSRDGRDNEKLFF
TRBV9	NA	NA	TRBJ1-5	TGTGCCAGCAGCGCCGAACAGGGTCCTCAGCCCCAGCATTTT	CASSAEQGPQPQHF
TRBV20-1	NA	TRBD2	TRBJ2-7	TGCAGTGCTAGTAGCGTCAGCGGGAGAGGCGAGCAGTACTTC	CSASSVSGRGEQYF
TRBV5-4	NA	TRBD1	TRBJ1-1	TGTGCCAGCAGCGTCTACAGGGGGATGAACACTGAAGCTTTCTTT	CASSVYRGMNTEAFF
TRBV9	once	TRBD2	TRBJ2-5	TGTGCCAGCAGCGTAACAGTAGCGGGGGGACGGGAGACCCAGTACTTC	CASSVTVAGGRETQYF
TRBV6-4	NA	NA	TRBJ1-1	TGTGCCAGCAGTGACTCCCAAGCGGCATACCTGAACACTGAAGCTTTCTTT	CASSDSQAAYLNTEAFF
TRBV4-2	NA	NA	TRBJ1-3	TGTGCCAGCAGCCAGGTGGGGGGGCTCACTGGAAACACCATATATTTT	CASSQVGGLTGNTIYF
TRBV28	many	TRBD1	TRBJ1-1	TGTGCCAGCAGCCCACCTGGGGGACAGGGCGGATTGAACACTGAAGCTTTCTTT	CASSPPGGQGGLNTEAFF
TRBV2	NA	TRBD1	TRBJ2-3	TGTGCCAGCAGGAGGGACAGCCCAAGCACAGATACGCAGTATTTT	CASRRDSPSTDTQYF
TRBV5-1	NA	NA	TRBJ2-7	TGCGCCAGCAGCTTGAGTGGGCTAGCAAACTCCTACGAGCAGTACTTC	CASSLSGLANSYEQYF
TRBV28	NA	TRBD1	TRBJ1-5	TGTGCCAGCAGTTCGGACAGGGCTAGCAATCAGCCCCAGCATTTT	CASSSDRASNQPQHF
TRBV20-1	few	NA	TRBJ2-3	TGCAGTGCTAGTCGGACGGGGAGCACAGATACGCAGTATTTT	CSASRTGSTDTQYF
TRBV5-1	NA	NA	TRBJ1-4	TGCGCCAGCAGCTCATCTGGCGGGCAGGATAATGAAAAACTGTTTTTT	CASSSSGGQDNEKLFF
TRBV6-6	NA	NA	TRBJ2-2	TGTGCCAGCAAACATACATCCGCGAACACCGGGGAGCTGTTTTTT	CASKHTSANTGELFF
TRBV28	NA	NA	TRBJ2-3	TGTGCCAGCAGCTCTACCAGCACAGATACGCAGTATTTT	CASSSTSTDTQYF
TRBV18	NA	NA	TRBJ2-1	TGTGCCAGCTCACCAACAACTGAGCAGTTCTTC	CASSPTTEQFF
TRBV6-5	once	TRBD1	TRBJ1-5	TGTGCCATCAGACAGGGGACGGGCAATCAGCCCCAGCATTTT	CAIRQGTGNQPQHF
TRBV19	NA	TRBD1	TRBJ2-1	TGTGCCAGTAGAGCACCGCAGGGGGCGACCTACAATGAGCAGTTCTTC	CASRAPQGATYNEQFF
TRBV6-4	NA	TRBD1	TRBJ2-3	TGTGCCAGCAGTACCGGGACAGGAATCACAGATACGCAGTATTTT	CASSTGTGITDTQYF
TRBV23-1	NA	NA	TRBJ2-7	TGCGCCAGCAGTCAATCTGCTAAGGGGACCTACGAGCAGTACTTC	CASSQSAKGTYEQYF
TRBV11-2	few	NA	TRBJ1-1	TGTGCCAGCAGCTCCCTCAGGGTAAGGGGAACTGAAGCTTTCTTT	CASSSLRVRGTEAFF
TRBV15	few	NA	TRBJ1-5	TGTGCCACCAGCAGAGATTACGGGATACGGCCCCAGCATTTT	CATSRDYGIRPQHF
TRBV7-2	NA	NA	TRBJ2-2	TGTGCCAGCAGCTTAGTAGCGGATAGGAACACCGGGGAGCTGTTTTTT	CASSLVADRNTGELFF
TRBV3-1/TRBV3-2	NA	NA	TRBJ1-3	TGTGCCAGCAGCCAGGGAGCGGGGGCTCGCTCTGGAAACACCATATATTTT	CASSQGAGARSGNTIYF
TRBV12-2	NA	NA	TRBJ2-4	TGTGCAAGTCGACCCCTAGCGGAAGCACTAGCCAAAAACATTCAGTACTTC	CASRPLAEALAKNIQYF
TRBV4-2	many	NA	TRBJ1-5	TGTGCCAGCAGCCAAGAAAGTACCCAGAATCAGCCCCAGCATTTT	CASSQESTQNQPQHF
TRBV20-1	NA	TRBD2	TRBJ2-3	TGCAGAGCGGGAACAACAGATACGCAGTATTTT	CRAGTTDTQYF
TRBV19	once	NA	TRBJ1-6	TGTGCCAGTAGATTGGGAACCGGGACAAGGACTTCACCCCTCCACTTT	CASRLGTGTRTSPLHF
TRBV7-8	NA	NA	TRBJ2-2	TGTGCCAGCAGCTTAGCCTATGTGCGGGGTGGCACCGGGGAGCTGTTTTTT	CASSLAYVRGGTGELFF
TRBV28	NA	TRBD1	TRBJ2-7	TGTGCCAGCAGTTTACCTCCCGGGGCAGGGGGCGGGGAGCAGTACTTC	CASSLPPGAGGGEQYF
TRBV27	NA	NA	TRBJ2-5	TGTGCCAGCAGTCAAACAACAGGTTACCGGCTAGAGACCCAGTACTTC	CASSQTTGYRLETQYF
TRBV7-9	NA	TRBD1	TRBJ2-1	TGTGCCAGCAGCTTAAGGTCGCAGGGGGTGAATGAGCAGTTCTTC	CASSLRSQGVNEQFF
TRBV4-1	NA	TRBD1	TRBJ1-4	TGCGCCAGCAGCCAAGGACCACAGGGGGCTAAGGCTGAAAAACTGTTTTTT	CASSQGPQGAKAEKLFF
TRBV9	NA	NA	TRBJ1-1	TGTGCCAGCAGCGTAGGGCCTGAGAGGACTGAAGCTTTCTTT	CASSVGPERTEAFF
TRBV1	many	NA	TRBJ1-5	TGCACCAGCAGCCAAGAAGGGCGGGGGCATAGCAATCAGCCCCAGCATTTT	CTSSQEGRGHSNQPQHF
TRBV5-1	NA	TRBD2	TRBJ2-3	TGCGCCAGCAGCTTGTCAAGCGGGAGGGGCGCAGATACGCAGTATTTT	CASSLSSGRGADTQYF
TRBV5-4	few	TRBD2	TRBJ2-5	TGTGCCAGCAGCGGACTAGCGGGGGGAATCAAAGAGACCCAGTACTTC	CASSGLAGGIKETQYF
TRBV6-5	NA	NA	TRBJ1-5	TGTGCCAGCAGTTACGCCACAGGGTCGGACAATCAGCCCCAGCATTTT	CASSYATGSDNQPQHF
TRBV7-9	once	TRBD2	TRBJ2-1	TGTGCCAGCACCACGGGGGGGAGGAATGAGCAGTTCTTC	CASTTGGRNEQFF
TRBV2	few	TRBD2	TRBJ2-3	TGTGCCAGCAGACTAGCGGCCGGCACAGATACGCAGTATTTT	CASRLAAGTDTQYF
TRBV20-1	NA	NA	TRBJ1-2	TGCAGTGCTAGTGGCCGAGACTTTATGAACTATGGCTACACCTTC	CSASGRDFMNYGYTF
TRBV13	NA	TRBD1	TRBJ1-1	TGTGCCAGCAGCTTTCGGACAGGGGGCATGAAGACTGAAGCTTTCTTT	CASSFRTGGMKTEAFF
TRBV9	NA	TRBD1	TRBJ2-3	TGTGCCAGCAGCCTCGCCGGACAGGGAGTCACAGATACGCAGTATTTT	CASSLAGQGVTDTQYF
TRBV4-2	NA	NA	TRBJ2-6	TGTGCCAGCAGCCAAGTAACACAGGCTGGGGCCAACGTCCTGACTTTC	CASSQVTQAGANVLTF
TRBV29-1	NA	NA	TRBJ1-2	TGCAGCGTTGAAGATCCGGGGTACGGCTACACCTTC	CSVEDPGYGYTF
TRBV9	NA	NA	TRBJ2-2	TGTGCCAGCAGCGCCAACCTCGGGGACACCGGGGAGCTGTTTTTT	CASSANLGDTGELFF